This T cell receptor (beta chain) was identified in a study of cytomegalovirus exposure and HLA in healthy donors. Use of 60 Vbeta and 13 Jbeta primers characterized the PCR. Libraries were prepared by immunoSEQ multiplex PCR; TCRdb keeps only in-frame clonotypes and omits some of them. The sample includes about 64,000 clones, roughly 80% of them seen just once. Sequencing was performed on PBMCs. This TCR came from a male donor in good health and CMV-seropositive.

The CDR3 protein is CASSVASGFYNEQFF. CDR3 in DNA: TGTGCCAGCAGCGTAGCTAGCGGGTTTTACAATGAGCAGTTCTTC. The rearrangement joins TRBV9 to TRBJ2-1, with TRBD2 matching 8 bases. Per the germline V gene, CDR1 is SGDLS and CDR2 is YYNGEE. V trimming: 0 bases; J trimming: 4 bases; junction bases outside the gene matches: 3. The CDR3 spans 15 residues.